These T cell receptor beta chains were read from a single sample in a study of blood T cell repertoires in COVID-19. TCRdb's copy holds only in-frame clones and misses some; the assay was immunoSEQ multiplex PCR. The sample yields approximately 160,000 clones, roughly 83% seen once. Sequenced: peripheral blood. Every receptor here comes from a man between 18 and 35 years old with active or convalescent COVID-19. CDR3s include the opening cysteine and the closing phenylalanine or tryptophan. The D gene is left open where the match is weak. Rows may omit the clone size; those that give it use once, few, many or a size class.

TRBD1 | TRBJ2-3 | TRBV6-5 | NA | CASSYRDSNTDTQYF | TGTGCCAGCAGTTACCGGGACAGCAACACAGATACGCAGTATTTT
TRBD2 | TRBJ2-5 | TRBV28 | NA | CASSLLVSASGRARRETQYF | TGTGCCAGCAGTTTACTGGTTTCGGCTAGCGGGAGGGCAAGGCGAGAGACCCAGTACTTC
NA | TRBJ1-2 | TRBV3-1/TRBV3-2 | NA | CASSQGGNYGYTF | TGTGCCAGCAGCCAAGGCGGAAACTATGGCTACACCTTC
NA | TRBJ1-1 | TRBV6-6 | NA | CASSNTGNTEAFF | TGTGCCAGCAGTAACACAGGGAACACTGAAGCTTTCTTT
TRBD1 | TRBJ2-7 | TRBV7-8 | NA | CASSLLGAGTGEQYF | TGTGCCAGCAGTTTACTAGGGGCCGGGACAGGGGAGCAGTACTTC
NA | TRBJ1-5 | TRBV7-2 | NA | CASSLVRSVSYSNQPQHF | TGTGCCAGCAGCTTAGTCCGCAGCGTCTCCTATAGCAATCAGCCCCAGCATTTT
TRBD2 | TRBJ2-7 | TRBV5-8 | few | CARRSLAGDEQYF | TGTGCCCGCCGGAGTCTAGCGGGAGATGAGCAGTACTTC
NA | TRBJ1-3 | TRBV5-1 | NA | CASSLGQSGNTIYF | TGCGCCAGCAGCTTGGGCCAGTCTGGAAACACCATATATTTT
TRBD1 | TRBJ2-2 | TRBV2 | NA | CASRATGARNTGELFF | TGTGCCAGCAGAGCCACAGGGGCAAGAAACACCGGGGAGCTGTTTTTT
NA | TRBJ1-5 | TRBV6-1 | NA | CASSDVSNQPQHF | TGTGCCAGCAGTGACGTTAGCAATCAGCCCCAGCATTTT
NA | TRBJ1-6 | TRBV28 | NA | CASSWGGTPSNSPLHF | TGTGCCAGCAGTTGGGGGGGGACACCCTCTAATTCACCCCTCCACTTT
NA | TRBJ2-7 | TRBV21-1 | NA | CASSKYREGGVYEQYF | TGTGCCAGCAGCAAGTACCGGGAGGGGGGAGTCTACGAGCAGTACTTC
TRBD2 | TRBJ2-1 | TRBV5-1 | NA | CASSGASGGDEQFF | TGCGCCAGCAGCGGGGCTAGCGGGGGCGATGAGCAGTTCTTC
NA | TRBJ1-1 | TRBV7-2 | NA | CASSSRRTSYTEAFF | TGTGCCAGCAGCTCTCGACGGACTTCGTACACTGAAGCTTTCTTT
TRBD1 | TRBJ2-3 | TRBV4-3 | NA | CASSQFLGGRSTDTQYF | TGCGCCAGCAGCCAATTCTTAGGGGGCAGAAGCACAGATACGCAGTATTTT
TRBD1 | TRBJ2-1 | TRBV19 | NA | CASSILGQGAYNEQFF | TGTGCCAGTAGTATCCTCGGACAGGGGGCCTACAATGAGCAGTTCTTC
NA | TRBJ1-1 | TRBV2 | NA | CASSEMRGGYTEAFF | TGTGCCAGCAGTGAAATGAGGGGAGGATACACTGAAGCTTTCTTT
NA | TRBJ2-3 | TRBV29-1 | NA | CSVAPGTDTQYF | TGCAGCGTTGCCCCGGGAACAGATACGCAGTATTTT
TRBD1 | TRBJ2-5 | TRBV10-2 | NA | CASSEGGTGGVETQYF | TGCGCCAGCAGTGAGGGAGGGACAGGGGGCGTAGAGACCCAGTACTTC
NA | TRBJ1-5 | TRBV28 | NA | CASRGSGSPSNQPQHF | TGTGCCAGCAGGGGCAGTGGATCCCCTAGCAATCAGCCCCAGCATTTT
NA | TRBJ1-6 | TRBV25-1 | NA | CASQAAYNSPLHF | TGTGCCAGCCAGGCTGCCTATAATTCACCCCTCCACTTT
TRBD1 | TRBJ1-2 | TRBV6-5 | NA | CASSHQGADYGYTF | TGTGCCAGCAGTCATCAGGGGGCCGACTATGGCTACACCTTC
NA | TRBJ2-7 | TRBV7-2 | NA | CASSPPYGGRNEQYF | TGTGCCAGCAGCCCCCCCTACGGGGGGCGAAACGAGCAGTACTTC
NA | TRBJ2-5 | TRBV6-5 | NA | CASSTREETQYF | TGTGCCAGCAGTACCAGGGAAGAGACCCAGTACTTC
NA | TRBJ1-4 | TRBV7-9 | NA | CASSTVRGSSAEKLFF | TGTGCCAGCAGCACTGTGCGAGGGAGTTCGGCTGAAAAACTGTTTTTT
TRBD2 | TRBJ2-1 | TRBV4-2 | NA | CASSITSGSYNEQFF | TGTGCCAGCAGTATTACTAGCGGGAGTTACAATGAGCAGTTCTTC
TRBD1 | TRBJ2-4 | TRBV6-2/TRBV6-3 | NA | CASSYYPDRGVKYF | TGTGCCAGCAGTTACTATCCGGACAGGGGAGTTAAGTACTTC
NA | TRBJ2-3 | TRBV28 | NA | CASSRRGGVTDTQYF | TGTGCCAGCAGTAGGAGGGGGGGCGTCACAGATACGCAGTATTTT
TRBD1 | TRBJ1-1 | TRBV7-9 | NA | CASSLGTGARSTEAFF | TGTGCCAGCAGCTTAGGGACAGGGGCCAGGAGCACTGAAGCTTTCTTT
NA | TRBJ1-6 | TRBV2 | few | CASSEVGSSYNSPLHF | TGTGCCAGCAGTGAAGTCGGTAGCTCCTATAATTCACCCCTCCACTTT
TRBD2 | TRBJ2-2 | TRBV27 | NA | CASSFGSGRHNTGELFF | TGTGCCAGCAGTTTCGGTAGCGGGAGACATAACACCGGGGAGCTGTTTTTT
TRBD2 | TRBJ2-1 | TRBV18 | NA | CASSPGLAGARSYNEQFF | TGTGCCAGCTCACCGGGACTAGCGGGGGCTAGGTCCTACAATGAGCAGTTCTTC
NA | TRBJ2-3 | TRBV27 | NA | CASTWGSGDTQYF | TGTGCCAGCACATGGGGGAGCGGGGATACGCAGTATTTT
NA | TRBJ1-1 | TRBV9 | NA | CASSVYKNTEAFF | TGTGCCAGCAGCGTGTACAAGAACACTGAAGCTTTCTTT
TRBD2 | TRBJ2-2 | TRBV15 | NA | CATSTRAGVGGELFF | TGTGCCACCAGCACCCGTGCGGGGGTGGGCGGGGAGCTGTTTTTT